Listed here is a single T cell receptor (beta chain). Its specificity is unknown. Germline assignment: CDR1 SGHVS and CDR2 FNYEAQ. V lost 6 bases and J lost 4, with 10 bases in between. The CDR3 is 13 residues long. Assay used: immunoSEQ multiplex PCR; TCRdb lists only in-frame clones, some missing. The data hold 110,000 to 150,000 clones, with about nine tenths observed a single time. The data were taken from a study of T cell responses to AZD1222 COVID-19 vaccine. Findings and caveats of the study: Repertoire samples came only from after the peak T cell response. A mostly white British donor set with more females was recruited, and clonal diversity was possibly underestimated.

Sample: peripheral blood, taken on day 0 of AZD1222 vaccination. The genes are TRBV7-6 and TRBJ2-1; no firm D call. This receptor was taken from an adult in good health. CDR3 region: CASRRVGYNEQFF. CDR3 nucleotide sequence: TGTGCCAGCAGACGTGTTGGTTACAATGAGCAGTTCTTC.